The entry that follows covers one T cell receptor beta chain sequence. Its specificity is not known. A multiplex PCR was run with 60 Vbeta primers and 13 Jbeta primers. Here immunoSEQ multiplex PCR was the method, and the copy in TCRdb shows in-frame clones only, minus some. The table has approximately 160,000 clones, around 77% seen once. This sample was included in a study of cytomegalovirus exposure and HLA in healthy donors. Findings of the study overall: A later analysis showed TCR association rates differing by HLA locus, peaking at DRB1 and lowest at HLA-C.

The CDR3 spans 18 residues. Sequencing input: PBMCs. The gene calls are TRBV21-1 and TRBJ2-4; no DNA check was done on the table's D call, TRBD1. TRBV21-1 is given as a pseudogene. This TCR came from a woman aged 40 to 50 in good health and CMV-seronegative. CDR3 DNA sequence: TGTGCCAGCAGTCGGGGACAGGGGCCGTTTCTAGCCAAAAACATTCAGTACTTC. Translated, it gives CASSRGQGPFLAKNIQYF.